The source of this T cell receptor beta chain is a study of T cells and Merkel cell carcinoma outcomes. Study results and caveats: In Merkel cell carcinoma, repertoire and T-cell density reportedly predicted outcomes.

Worth noting for this clone: Its antigen is unidentified.

CDR3 size: 16 residues. Germline values: CDR1 MNHNS, CDR2 SASEGT. V lost 3 bases to trimming and J lost 4 bases, with 16 bases between them. TCRdb keeps only in-frame clones here, not all; method: immunoSEQ multiplex PCR. The sample records some 19,000 clones, approximately 80% being singletons. The chain uses TRBV6-1 and TRBJ2-1; no definite D call. The clonotype comes from a human donor with Merkel cell carcinoma. The specimen sequenced was tumor tissue from Merkel cell carcinoma. CDR3 sequence reads: CASSDALRKVYNEQFF. The CDR3 DNA sequence: TGTGCCAGCAGTGATGCGCTAAGGAAGGTATACAATGAGCAGTTCTTC.